The 4 T cell receptor beta chains presented below share a single source sample, sequenced in a study of CD8 T cells in ankylosing spondylitis. TCRdb used MiXCR to reprocess the 5' RACE reads, holding one entry per CDR3 protein. The data show roughly 250,000 distinct CDR3 sequences, around 9.2% seen once. The specimen was blood, either unsorted or a sorted T cell fraction (not recorded which). All receptors derive from a male donor with ankylosing spondylitis or in good health (not recorded which).

This clonotype was counted ten times or more. The chain carries TRBV21-1 and TRBJ2-5; the DNA was not used to check the table's D call, TRBD1. TRBV21-1 is marked as a pseudogene. The CDR3 has 13 amino acids. In DNA form, the CDR3 reads TGTGCCAGCAGACGAGCTCCCGGAGAGACCCAGTACTTC. Amino acids: CASRRAPGETQYF.

The rearrangement links TRBV7-8 to TRBJ2-7, with D possibly matching TRBD1 (6 bases). The V and J ends lost 5 bases and 0 bases respectively, with 20 bases between them. Germline V CDR1 and CDR2: SGHVS, FQNEAQ. The CDR3 length is 17 residues. DNA of the CDR3: TGTGCCAGCAGCCCCCCGGAGCCGGGACACCGCTCCTACGAGCAGTACTTC. Its translation is CASSPPEPGHRSYEQYF.

This clonotype appeared many times. The chain has TRBV29-1 and TRBJ1-4; D is possibly TRBD1 (5 bases). This CDR3 region has 14 residues. From germline, CDR1 is SQVTM and CDR2 ANQGSEA. V was pared by 7 bases and J by 12 bases, with 24 bases between. The CDR3 here is CSDTPIGGWGELFF. The CDR3 DNA is TGCAGCGACACCCCGATTGGAGGTTGGGGGGAACTGTTTTTT.

This clonotype has a count of ten or more. This chain uses TRBV20-1 with TRBJ2-2, with 7 positions matching TRBD1. Losses at the gene ends were 1 base for V and 2 bases for J; bases not matched to a gene: 10. The CDR3 spans 17 residues. CDR1 is DFQATT, CDR2 SNEGSKA, per germline (reference sequence). The CDR3 loop is CSARVASGTENTGELFF. CDR3 DNA sequence: TGCAGTGCTAGAGTTGCGTCCGGGACAGAAAACACCGGGGAGCTGTTTTTT.